This record covers a single T cell receptor beta chain. The antigen is not known. The data stem from a study of cytomegalovirus exposure and HLA in healthy donors. Overall study findings and caveats: Overall, approximately 150 TCR beta chains were annotated as cytomegalovirus-associated.

The donors comprised healthy bone marrow donors. The PCR had 60 Vbeta and 13 Jbeta primers. The assay was immunoSEQ multiplex PCR, and TCRdb's table has in-frame clones only and misses some. The sample shows more than 55,000 clones, approximately 80% of them seen only once. The source of this sequence is a woman aged 35 to 49 in good health and CMV-seronegative. The sample was PBMCs.

The CDR3, as DNA: TGTGCCAGCAGCCGGGGACAGGTCGGCTACGAGCAGTACTTC. This sequence encodes CASSRGQVGYEQYF. The chain has TRBV5-6 and TRBJ2-7; 8 bases are a match to TRBD1. The CDR3 consists of 14 residues. The V segment lost 4 bases and the J segment 3 bases; nucleotides outside the gene matches: 6. CDR1 SGHDT and CDR2 YYEEEE come from the germline V gene. Supplemented by reference TRBV5-6 and TRBJ2-7, the full variable domain reads DAGVTQSPTHLIKTRGQQVTLRCSPKSGHDTVSWYQQALGQGPQFIFQYYEEEERQRGNFPDRFSGHQFPNYSSELNVNALLLGDSALYLCASSRGQVGYEQYFGPGTRLTVT.